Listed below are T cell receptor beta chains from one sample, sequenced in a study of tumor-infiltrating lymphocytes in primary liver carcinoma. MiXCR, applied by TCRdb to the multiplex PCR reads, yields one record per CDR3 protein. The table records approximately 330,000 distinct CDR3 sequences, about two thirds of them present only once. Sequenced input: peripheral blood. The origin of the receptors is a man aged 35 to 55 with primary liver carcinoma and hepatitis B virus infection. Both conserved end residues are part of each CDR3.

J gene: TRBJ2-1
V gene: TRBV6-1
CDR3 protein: CPSRARGRSYNEQFF

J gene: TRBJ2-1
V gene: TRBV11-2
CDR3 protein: CASSWDGVARIIEQFF

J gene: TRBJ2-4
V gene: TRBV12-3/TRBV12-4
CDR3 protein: CGSSGQGIKNFQYF

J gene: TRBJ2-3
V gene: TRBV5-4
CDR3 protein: CASSLNEKAVTDTQYF

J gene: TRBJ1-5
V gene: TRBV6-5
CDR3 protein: CASRATRGPNQPQHF

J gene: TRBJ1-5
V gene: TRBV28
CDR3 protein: CASSPAGHHNHPQHF

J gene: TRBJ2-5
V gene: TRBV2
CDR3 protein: CVSSRETQYF

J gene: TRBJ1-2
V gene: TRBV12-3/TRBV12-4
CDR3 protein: CASSLEGGSGYTF

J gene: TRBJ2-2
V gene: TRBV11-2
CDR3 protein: CASSLSDGELFF

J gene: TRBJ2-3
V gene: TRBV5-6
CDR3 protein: CASSEADRLDTQYF

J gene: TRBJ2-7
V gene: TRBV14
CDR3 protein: CASLPGQVYEQYF

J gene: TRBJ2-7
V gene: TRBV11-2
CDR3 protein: CASLVWSGRSYEQYF

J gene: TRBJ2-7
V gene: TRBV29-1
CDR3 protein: CRVGTGGYEQYF

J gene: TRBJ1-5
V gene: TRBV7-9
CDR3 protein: CASSQWTGLIDQPQQF

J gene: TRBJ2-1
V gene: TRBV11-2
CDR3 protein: CGSRDAGANGRHEQFF

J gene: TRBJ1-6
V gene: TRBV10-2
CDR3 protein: CASSERTGDNSPLHF

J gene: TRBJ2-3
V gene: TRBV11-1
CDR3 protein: CASSPNRLTSTDKQYF

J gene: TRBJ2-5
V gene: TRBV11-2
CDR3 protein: CASSMTTGELTEAQYF

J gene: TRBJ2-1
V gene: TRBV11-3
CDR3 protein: CANSLDSGMSYNEQFF

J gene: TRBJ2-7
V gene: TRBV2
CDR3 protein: CASRGGAYEQYF

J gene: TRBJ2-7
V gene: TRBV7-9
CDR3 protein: CASSLLSEYVYEQYF

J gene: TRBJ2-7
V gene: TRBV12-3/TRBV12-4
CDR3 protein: CASSPRDRGPYEQYF

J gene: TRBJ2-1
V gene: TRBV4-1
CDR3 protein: CASSQDGLSQNEQFF

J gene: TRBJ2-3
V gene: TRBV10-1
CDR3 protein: CASSDEGKQYDTQYF

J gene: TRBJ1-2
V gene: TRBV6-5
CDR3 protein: CASRRNPRANYGYTF

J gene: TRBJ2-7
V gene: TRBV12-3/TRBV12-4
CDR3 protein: CASSLTGGPYEQYF

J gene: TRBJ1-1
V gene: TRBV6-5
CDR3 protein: CASSEKARPMNTEAFF

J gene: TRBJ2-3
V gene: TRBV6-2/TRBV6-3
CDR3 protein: CASSQLASRQYF

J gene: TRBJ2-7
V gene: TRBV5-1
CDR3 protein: CASSLALREIYEQYF

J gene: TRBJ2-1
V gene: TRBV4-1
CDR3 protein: CASSQTGSPSSGEQFF

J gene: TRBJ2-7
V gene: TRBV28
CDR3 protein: CASSGCRLGGGDPYEQYF

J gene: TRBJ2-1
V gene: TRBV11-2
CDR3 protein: CASSVGLAAYNEQSF

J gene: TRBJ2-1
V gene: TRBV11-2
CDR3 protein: CTSSLFHEQFF

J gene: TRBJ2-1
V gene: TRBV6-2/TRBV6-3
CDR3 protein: CASSPDAAGNEQFF

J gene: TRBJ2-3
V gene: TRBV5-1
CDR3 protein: CASSSSLPQYF

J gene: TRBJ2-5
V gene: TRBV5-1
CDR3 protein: CASILSSAQETQYF

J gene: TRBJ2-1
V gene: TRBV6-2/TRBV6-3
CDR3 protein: CANRGPTGEQFF

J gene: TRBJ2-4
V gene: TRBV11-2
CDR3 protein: CASSSPRGPSEKIQYF

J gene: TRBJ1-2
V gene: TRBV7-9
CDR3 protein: CASSDREGYGYTF

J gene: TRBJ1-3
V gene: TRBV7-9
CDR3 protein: CASSFQGGSGNTIYF

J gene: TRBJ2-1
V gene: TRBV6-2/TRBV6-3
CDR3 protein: CASSMGLAGRSSYNEQFF

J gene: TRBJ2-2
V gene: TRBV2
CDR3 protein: CASSATGRTGELFF

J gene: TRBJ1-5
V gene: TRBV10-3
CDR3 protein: CATRGQTNQPQHF

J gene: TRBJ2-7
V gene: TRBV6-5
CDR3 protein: CASQGGQYEQYF

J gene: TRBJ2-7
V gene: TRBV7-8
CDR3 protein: CASSPTGVGYEQYF

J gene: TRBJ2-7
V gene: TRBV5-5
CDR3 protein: CASSLAGRSCEQYF

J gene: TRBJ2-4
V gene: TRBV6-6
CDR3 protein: CASRITRVAKNIQYF

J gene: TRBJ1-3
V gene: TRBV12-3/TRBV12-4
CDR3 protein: CASSSPDSPGNTIYF

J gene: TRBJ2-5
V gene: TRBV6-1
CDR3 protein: CASSGVRETQYF

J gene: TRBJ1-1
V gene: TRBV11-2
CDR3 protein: CASSSEMNTEAFF

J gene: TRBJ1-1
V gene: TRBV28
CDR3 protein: CASSTQHTQAFF

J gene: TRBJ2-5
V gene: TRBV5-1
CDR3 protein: CASSRDRVETQYF

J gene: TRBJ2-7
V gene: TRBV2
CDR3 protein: CASLPPEVYEQYF

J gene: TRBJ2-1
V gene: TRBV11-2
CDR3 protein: CASSLAIATNEQFF

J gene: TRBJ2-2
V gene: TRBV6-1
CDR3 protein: CASSEVSPRELFF